This T cell receptor (beta chain) was retrieved from a study of control samples from healthy donors and cancer patients. The protocol was immunoSEQ multiplex PCR, while the TCRdb copy is restricted to in-frame clones and leaves out a portion. The repertoire has some 20,000 clones, approximately 85% of them found once; the top ten carry 35% to 40%. This CDR3 has 11 amino acids. CDR1 is DFQATT and CDR2 is SNEGSKA in the germline V gene (reference sequence). Trimming shortened V by 2 bases and J by 5 bases, and 6 bases separated the two germline ends. V gene TRBV20-1 combines with J gene TRBJ1-1, with D perhaps matching TRBD1 (5 bases). Sequenced input: PBMCs. This receptor was taken from a man aged 55 to 70 with head and neck cancer. The CDR3 reads CSARRQTEAFF. The CDR3 DNA reads as TGCAGTGCTAGAAGACAGACTGAAGCTTTCTTT.